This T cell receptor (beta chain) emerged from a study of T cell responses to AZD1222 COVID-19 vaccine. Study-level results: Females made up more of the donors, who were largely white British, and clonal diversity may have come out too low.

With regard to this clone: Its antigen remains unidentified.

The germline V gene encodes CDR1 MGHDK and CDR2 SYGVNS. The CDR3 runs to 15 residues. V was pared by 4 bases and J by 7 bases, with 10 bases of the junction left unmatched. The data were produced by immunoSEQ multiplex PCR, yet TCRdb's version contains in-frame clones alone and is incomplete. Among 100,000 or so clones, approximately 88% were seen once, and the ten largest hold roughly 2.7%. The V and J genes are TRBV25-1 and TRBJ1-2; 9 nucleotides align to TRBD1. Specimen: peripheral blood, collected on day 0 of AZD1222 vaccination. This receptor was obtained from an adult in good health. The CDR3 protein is CASSAPGQGIGGYTF. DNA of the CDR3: TGTGCCAGCAGTGCTCCCGGACAGGGGATTGGTGGCTACACCTTC.